This T cell receptor beta chain is from a study of control samples from healthy donors and cancer patients. TCRdb's table, derived via immunoSEQ multiplex PCR, lists solely in-frame clones and lacks some. The sample includes more than 85,000 clones, about 91% of them seen just once. The receptor's source is a woman under 30 in good health. What was sequenced was blood.

In DNA form, the CDR3 reads TGTGCGCCGTCGGGGGGCTACACCTTC. It translates to CAPSGGYTF. The chain recombines TRBV19 with TRBJ1-2; unclear D gene. The CDR3 runs 9 residues. CDR1 and CDR2 (germline): LNHDA, SQIVND (reference sequence).